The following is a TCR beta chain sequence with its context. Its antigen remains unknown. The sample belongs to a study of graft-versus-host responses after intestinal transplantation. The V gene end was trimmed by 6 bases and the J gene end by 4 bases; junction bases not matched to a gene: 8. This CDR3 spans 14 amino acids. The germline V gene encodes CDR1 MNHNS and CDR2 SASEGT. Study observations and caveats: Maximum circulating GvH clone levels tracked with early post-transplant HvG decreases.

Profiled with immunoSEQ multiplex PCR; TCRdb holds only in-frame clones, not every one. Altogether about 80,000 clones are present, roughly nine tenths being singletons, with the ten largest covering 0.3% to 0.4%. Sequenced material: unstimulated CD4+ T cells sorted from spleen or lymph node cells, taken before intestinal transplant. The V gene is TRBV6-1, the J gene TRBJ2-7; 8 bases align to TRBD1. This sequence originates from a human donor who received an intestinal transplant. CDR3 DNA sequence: TGTGCCAGCAGGCCAGGGGGCGCCTCGTACGAGCAGTACTTC. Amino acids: CASRPGGASYEQYF.